The source of this TCR beta chain is a study of Graves' ophthalmopathy and Graves' hyperthyroidism. RNA transcripts were the template, and TCR beta CDR3 regions were amplified from them. First-round RT-PCR relied on HTBI primers, and a second-round multiplex PCR came next. A single record per CDR3 protein comes from TCRdb applying MiXCR to the multiplex PCR reads. The data contain over a million distinct CDR3 sequences, 36% of them singletons. Comments on this clonotype: Antigen: not known.

Orbital computed tomography and thyroid ultrasound, along with TRAb, serum thyroxine and clinical symptoms, underpinned diagnosis. This CDR3 region has 13 residues. Germline V gives CDR1 DFQATT, CDR2 SNEGSKA (reference sequence). V lost 1 base, J lost 7 bases, and 13 bases lay in between. Study outcomes and limitations: The model predicted ophthalmopathy progression with about 69% sensitivity and under 75% specificity.

The receptor was isolated from an adult man with Graves' hyperthyroidism. Sequenced input: peripheral blood or thyroid tissue (not recorded which). The chain combines TRBV20-1 with TRBJ1-2; D unclear. CDR3: CSARVLGSVGYTF. Here the CDR3 DNA reads TGCAGTGCTAGAGTACTAGGGTCGGTTGGCTACACCTTC.